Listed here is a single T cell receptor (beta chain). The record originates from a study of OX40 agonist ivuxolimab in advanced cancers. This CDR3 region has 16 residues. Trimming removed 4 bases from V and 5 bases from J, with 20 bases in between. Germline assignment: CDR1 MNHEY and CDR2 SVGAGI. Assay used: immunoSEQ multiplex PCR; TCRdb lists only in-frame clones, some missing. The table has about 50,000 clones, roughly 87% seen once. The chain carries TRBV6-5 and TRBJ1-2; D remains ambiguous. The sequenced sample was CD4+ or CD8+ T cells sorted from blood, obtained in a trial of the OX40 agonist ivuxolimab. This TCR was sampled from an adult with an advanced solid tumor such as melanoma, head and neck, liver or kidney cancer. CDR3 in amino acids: CASSSLNSAHLYGYTF. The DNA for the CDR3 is TGTGCCAGCAGTTCCCTCAATTCGGCGCACCTATATGGCTACACCTTC.